These 19 T cell receptor beta chains were sequenced from one sample in a study of vaccination effects on CD4 cells after COVID-19. After roughly 10 days in culture, the CD4+ T cells were isolated. Sequencing was performed with immunoSEQ multiplex PCR; in TCRdb, only in-frame clones are kept and a portion is missing. The sample records 35,000 to 40,000 clones, about four fifths being singletons. These receptors' antigens are unknown. The sample here was CD4+ T cells from PBMCs cultured without peptide, taken before COVID-19 vaccination. These receptors all come from a human donor who received a COVID-19 vaccine.

Only a few counts were recorded for this clone. The chain has TRBV9 and TRBJ2-2, with D perhaps TRBD1 or TRBD2 (5 bases each). The V end lost 5 bases, the J end lost 3 bases, and 14 bases lay between the germline ends. The CDR3 is made up of 15 amino acids. From germline, CDR1 is SGDLS and CDR2 YYNGEE. The CDR3 DNA is TGTGCCAGCAGTTTAGGGACGGAGTACACCGGGGAGCTGTTTTTT. Translating it yields CASSLGTEYTGELFF.

This chain uses TRBV6-5 with TRBJ2-5, with D possibly TRBD1 on 6 matching bases. CDR3 length: 16 amino acids. The germline V gene encodes CDR1 MNHEY and CDR2 SVGAGI. V lost 0 bases to trimming and J lost 1 base, with 12 bases between them. CDR3 bases: TGTGCCAGCAGTTACTCTTCAGCCAGGGGCCAAGAGACCCAGTACTTC. Its protein is CASSYSSARGQETQYF.

The chain employs TRBV19 and TRBJ2-7, with 8 positions matching TRBD2. The CDR3 covers 15 residues. V lost 7 bases and J lost 3; bases outside the gene matches: 11. Germline CDR1 and CDR2: LNHDA and SQIVND (reference sequence). The CDR3, as DNA: TGTGCCAGTATGGGACTAGGCGGGGGACGCTACGAGCAGTACTTC. Translating gives CASMGLGGGRYEQYF.

The chain carries TRBV3-1 (or the pseudogene TRBV3-2) and TRBJ2-2; no firm D call. Deletions cut 0 bases from V and 5 bases from J, with 10 bases between. In germline, CDR1 is LGHDT, CDR2 YNNKEL (reference sequence). The CDR3 runs to 15 residues. CDR3 DNA sequence: TGTGCCAGCAGCCAAGACCCTCGTAGAACCGGGGAGCTGTTTTTT. This encodes CASSQDPRRTGELFF.

The genes are TRBV5-1 and TRBJ2-5, with D uncertain. The CDR3 is 15 residues long. Germline CDR1 reads SGHRS; CDR2 reads YFSETQ. Trimming took off 0 bases at V and 2 bases at J, with 11 bases between the two ends. The CDR3 loop is CASSLAGRAQETQYF. The CDR3 bases are TGCGCCAGCAGCTTGGCGGGTAGAGCACAAGAGACCCAGTACTTC.

The J gene is TRBJ2-2, the V gene TRBV24-1; D not certain. Germline CDR1 reads KGHDR; CDR2 reads SFDVKD. The CDR3 has 16 residues. V was shortened by 2 bases and J by 4 bases, with 13 bases between the two germline ends. The CDR3 DNA is TGTGCCACCAGTGATTCCGGACGCAAGAGCACCGGGGAGCTGTTTTTT. Translating gives CATSDSGRKSTGELFF.

The chain joins TRBV5-6 to TRBJ2-6; D possibly corresponds to TRBD2 (6 bases). The germline V gene has CDR1 SGHDT and CDR2 YYEEEE. The germline V and J ends were trimmed by 3 bases and 0 bases, with 10 bases remaining between them. The CDR3 sequence is 16 residues long. The chain's CDR3 is CASSSLGGSGANVLTF. CDR3 nucleotide sequence: TGTGCCAGCAGCTCGCTGGGGGGCTCTGGGGCCAACGTCCTGACTTTC.

The CDR3 region is CASSPLIQVNTGELFF. The DNA for the CDR3 is TGTGCCAGCTCACCACTCATACAGGTGAACACCGGGGAGCTGTTTTTT. This chain uses TRBV18 with TRBJ2-2, with D tentatively TRBD1 (5 bases). V was pared by 1 base and J by 1 base, with 10 bases between. The CDR3 covers 16 residues. CDR1 is KGHSH and CDR2 is LQKENI in the germline V gene.

This clone is medium-sized in the sample. This chain joins TRBV28 and TRBJ1-1; no definite D call. The V gene lost 3 bases and the J gene lost 1 base, with 6 bases spanning the gap. Germline CDR1 is MDHEN and CDR2 is SYDVKM. The CDR3 is 13 amino acids. CDR3 bases: TGTGCCAGCAGTTTCCGACGGAACACTGAAGCTTTCTTT. Protein product: CASSFRRNTEAFF.

This sequence joins TRBV7-9 and TRBJ2-1, with 7 bases aligning to TRBD2. This CDR3 has 19 residues. CDR1 and CDR2 (germline): SEHNR, FQNEAQ (reference sequence). V shed 0 bases, J shed 3 bases, and the junction held 14 bases outside the gene matches. As DNA, the CDR3 is TGTGCCAGCAGCTTAGCGAGTTTAGCTGCGGGACTACTCTACAATGAGCAGTTCTTC. Translated: CASSLASLAAGLLYNEQFF.

This chain links TRBV18 with TRBJ2-6; D gene uncertain. The CDR3 extends over 15 amino acids. Germline V CDR1 and CDR2: KGHSH, LQKENI. V was pared by 7 bases and J by 0 bases, with 10 bases between. The CDR3 sequence: CASFQSSSGANVLTF. CDR3 sequence (DNA): TGTGCCAGCTTCCAATCTTCCTCTGGGGCCAACGTCCTGACTTTC. The full variable domain, rest sourced from reference TRBV18 and TRBJ2-6, is NAGVMQNPRHLVRRRGQEARLRCSPMKGHSHVYWYRQLPEEGLKFMVYLQKENIIDESGMPKERFSAEFPKEGPSILRIQQVVRGDSAAYFCASFQSSSGANVLTFGAGSRLTVL.

J is TRBJ2-7 and V is TRBV15, with D possibly matching TRBD2 (5 bases). CDR1 is LNHNV, CDR2 YYDKDF, per germline (reference sequence). The CDR3 sequence is 14 residues long. With 6 bases removed from V and 5 bases from J, the gap between germline ends came to 17 bases. CDR3: CATSSGIDYHEQYF. The CDR3 DNA follows: TGTGCCACCAGTTCAGGAATCGACTACCACGAGCAGTACTTC.

This chain joins TRBV10-3 and TRBJ2-3; 16 bases align to TRBD2. Germline-derived CDR1 and CDR2 are ENHRY and SYGVKD. J was trimmed by 4 bases and V by 10 bases; bases with no gene match: 8. CDR3 length: 16 residues. CDR3 sequence (DNA): TGTGCCACTCAACTGGGGACTAGCGGGAGGGCAGATACGCAGTATTTT. Protein: CATQLGTSGRADTQYF.

The chain carries TRBV5-6 and TRBJ2-1; D gene uncertain. CDR3 length equals 13 residues. Germline loops: CDR1 SGHDT, CDR2 YYEEEE. V lost 4 bases to trimming and J lost 7 bases, with 12 bases between them. CDR3 sequence (DNA): TGTGCCAGCAGCCGTTCCTTGGGGAATGAGCAGTTCTTC. Translation gives CASSRSLGNEQFF.

Only a few counts were recorded for this clone. The chain uses TRBV5-1 and TRBJ2-7, with D maybe TRBD1 (5 bases). Germline CDR1 and CDR2: SGHRS and YFSETQ. Trimming shortened V by 0 bases and J by 5 bases, and 9 bases separated the two germline ends. The length of the CDR3 is 13 residues. The CDR3 DNA sequence: TGCGCCAGCAGCTTGGGACAGACCGACGAGCAGTACTTC. It specifies CASSLGQTDEQYF.

V and J are TRBV19 and TRBJ2-6; D may be TRBD1 (6 bases). Trimming pared 3 bases from V and 2 bases from J, leaving 14 bases between. CDR1 is LNHDA and CDR2 is SQIVND in the germline V gene (reference sequence). The CDR3 consists of 17 residues. The CDR3 is CASSMDSLLTGANVLTF. CDR3 bases: TGTGCCAGTAGTATGGACAGTCTATTAACTGGGGCCAACGTCCTGACTTTC.

This sequence joins TRBV5-1 and TRBJ2-7, with TRBD1 matching 9 bases. CDR1 and CDR2 (germline): SGHRS, YFSETQ. CDR3 length equals 14 residues. V dropped 4 bases and J dropped 2; count of bases not matched to a gene: 4. The CDR3 reads CASSAGTGPYEQYF. The DNA of the CDR3 is TGCGCCAGCAGCGCCGGGACAGGGCCCTACGAGCAGTACTTC.

The chain recombines TRBV19 with TRBJ1-1; TRBD1 matches at 8 bases. Germline CDR1 reads LNHDA; CDR2 reads SQIVND (reference sequence). The CDR3 totals 14 residues. With 4 bases clipped from V and 0 bases from J, the junction kept 1 base outside the gene matches. This CDR3 reads CASSRQGMNTEAFF. Written as DNA, the CDR3 is TGTGCCAGTAGTAGACAGGGGATGAACACTGAAGCTTTCTTT.

J is TRBJ1-1 and V is TRBV18, with a weak D call TRBD1 (6 bases). In germline, CDR1 is KGHSH, CDR2 LQKENI. The V gene lost 4 bases and the J gene lost 5 bases, with 14 bases spanning the gap. The CDR3 spans 14 residues. The DNA for the CDR3 is TGTGCCAGCTCACGCGACTGGGGGGCGACTGAAGCTTTCTTT. Translating gives CASSRDWGATEAFF. The entire variable domain, with the rest obtained from reference TRBV18 and TRBJ1-1, is as follows: NAGVMQNPRHLVRRRGQEARLRCSPMKGHSHVYWYRQLPEEGLKFMVYLQKENIIDESGMPKERFSAEFPKEGPSILRIQQVVRGDSAAYFCASSRDWGATEAFFGQGTRLTVV.